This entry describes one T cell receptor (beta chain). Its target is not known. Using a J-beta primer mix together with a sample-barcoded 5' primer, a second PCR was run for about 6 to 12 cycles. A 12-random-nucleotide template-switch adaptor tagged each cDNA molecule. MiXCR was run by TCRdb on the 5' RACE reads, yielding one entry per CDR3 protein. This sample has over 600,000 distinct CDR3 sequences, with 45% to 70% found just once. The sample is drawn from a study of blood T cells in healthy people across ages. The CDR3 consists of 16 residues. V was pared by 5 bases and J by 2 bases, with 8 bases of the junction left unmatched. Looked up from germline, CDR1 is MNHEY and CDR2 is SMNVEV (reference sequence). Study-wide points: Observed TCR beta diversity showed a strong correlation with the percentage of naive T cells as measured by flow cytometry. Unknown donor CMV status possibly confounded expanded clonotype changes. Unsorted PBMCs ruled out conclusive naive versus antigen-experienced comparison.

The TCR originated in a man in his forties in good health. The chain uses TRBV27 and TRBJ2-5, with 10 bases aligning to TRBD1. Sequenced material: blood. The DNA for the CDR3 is TGTGCCAGCAGTACCGGCTGGGGACAGGGGCAAGAGACCCAGTACTTC. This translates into CASSTGWGQGQETQYF.